These 24 T cell receptor beta chains came from one sample sequenced in a study of OX40 agonist ivuxolimab in advanced cancers. Data came from immunoSEQ multiplex PCR; TCRdb stores just in-frame clones and leaves some out. The repertoire has fewer than 80,000 clones, approximately 83% of them found once; the top ten carry around 5.1%. The sample consisted of CD4+ or CD8+ T cells sorted from blood, taken in a trial of the OX40 agonist ivuxolimab. All receptors come from an adult with an advanced solid tumor such as melanoma, head and neck, liver or kidney cancer.

The rearrangement links TRBV2 to TRBJ2-5; D uncertain. V lost 6 bases and J lost 4, with 15 bases in between. The CDR3 is 14 residues long. Germline V lookup: CDR1 SNHLY, CDR2 FYNNEI. The CDR3 DNA follows: TGTGCCAGCAGGAACGGACCACCGGGAGAGACCCAGTACTTC. It yields the protein CASRNGPPGETQYF.

This chain connects TRBV2 to TRBJ1-2; weak D call: TRBD1 (5 bases). The CDR3 length is 14 residues. Trimming shortened V by 2 bases and J by 4 bases, and 11 bases separated the two germline ends. CDR1 is SNHLY and CDR2 is FYNNEI in the germline V gene. The CDR3 region has the DNA TGTGCCAGCAGTGAACAGACAGTGGGCTATGGCTACACCTTC. Its protein product is CASSEQTVGYGYTF.

The rearrangement links TRBV4-3 to TRBJ2-7; 13 bases are a match to TRBD2. This CDR3 has 16 residues. The germline CDR1 and CDR2 sequences are LGHNA and YSLEER. The V gene end was trimmed by 4 bases and the J gene end by 5 bases; junction bases not matched to a gene: 8. Here the CDR3 reads CASSLGLAGPGDEQYF. The CDR3 region has the DNA TGCGCCAGCAGCCTGGGACTAGCGGGACCGGGGGACGAGCAGTACTTC.

This chain uses TRBV20-1 with TRBJ1-2, with unresolved D. Germline CDR1 is DFQATT and CDR2 is SNEGSKA (reference sequence). The CDR3 is made up of 11 amino acids. The germline V and J ends were trimmed by 5 bases and 8 bases, with 12 bases remaining between them. The CDR3 nucleotides are TGCAGTGCTCGGCGGGGTTCGGGCTACACCTTC. It translates to CSARRGSGYTF.

The chain uses TRBV13 and TRBJ1-5, with 9 bases fitting TRBD1. CDR3 length: 16 amino acids. Germline-derived CDR1 and CDR2 are PRHDT and FYEKMQ (reference sequence). Trimming removed 8 bases from V and 6 bases from J; junction bases left unmatched: 14. In DNA, the CDR3 is TGTGCCAGCGCCATAGGGGGACAGGGAGGAGGTCAGCCCCAGCATTTT. Translation: CASAIGGQGGGQPQHF.

This chain joins TRBV7-6 and TRBJ1-1; D gene unclear. V lost 3 bases to trimming and J lost 1 base, with 9 bases between them. Germline CDR1 reads SGHVS; CDR2 reads FNYEAQ. This CDR3 has 14 residues. Here the CDR3 DNA reads TGTGCCAGCAGCTTGTTCGACGGGAACACTGAAGCTTTCTTT. This encodes CASSLFDGNTEAFF.

This clone was found once. J is TRBJ2-3 and V is TRBV2; 7 nucleotides align to TRBD2. Germline V gene sequence: CDR1 SNHLY, CDR2 FYNNEI. The CDR3 loop spans 15 amino acids. With 6 bases clipped from V and 0 bases from J, the junction kept 6 bases outside the gene matches. The CDR3, as DNA: TGTGCCAGCAGCCCCTCGGGAGGTAGCACAGATACGCAGTATTTT. As protein: CASSPSGGSTDTQYF.

The CDR3 DNA sequence: TGTGCCAGCCGATGGTCCGAACATACGCAGTATTTT. Amino acid sequence: CASRWSEHTQYF. J is TRBJ2-3 and V is TRBV2; D not resolved. Germline V gene lookup returns CDR1 SNHLY and CDR2 FYNNEI. Trimming removed 8 bases at V and 7 bases at J, with 13 bases between. The CDR3 has 12 residues.

The rearrangement uses TRBV19 and TRBJ2-3; D gene unclear. Trimming cost V 3 bases and J 0 bases, with 7 bases left between them. Germline CDR1 and CDR2: LNHDA and SQIVND (reference sequence). The length of the CDR3 is 14 residues. CDR3 coding DNA: TGTGCCAGTAGTATCGGGCAGAGCACAGATACGCAGTATTTT. Translation gives CASSIGQSTDTQYF. Combining the CDR3 with reference TRBV19 and TRBJ2-3 gives the whole variable domain DGGITQSPKYLFRKEGQNVTLSCEQNLNHDAMYWYRQDPGQGLRLIYYSQIVNDFQKGDIAEGYSVSREKKESFPLTVTSAQKNPTAFYLCASSIGQSTDTQYFGPGTRLTVL.

J is TRBJ1-2 and V is TRBV7-8; a possible D gene is TRBD1 (5 bases). Germline CDR1 SGHVS, CDR2 FQNEAQ. V was trimmed by 5 bases and J by 8 bases, leaving 18 bases between them. The CDR3 sequence is 14 residues long. The CDR3 DNA follows: TGTGCCAGCAGCCCCCAGGGCAGGGCGGGCGGCTACACCTTC. This sequence encodes CASSPQGRAGGYTF. Looking up the rest from reference TRBV7-8 and TRBJ1-2 gives the full variable domain: GAGVSQSPRYKVAKRGQDVALRCDPISGHVSLFWYQQALGQGPEFLTYFQNEAQLDKSGLPSDRFFAERPEGSVSTLKIQRTQQEDSAVYLCASSPQGRAGGYTFGSGTRLTVV.

CDR3 in amino acids: CASSPRGETDTQYF. The CDR3 DNA sequence: TGCGCCAGCAGCCCGCGAGGGGAGACAGATACGCAGTATTTT. The chain has TRBV4-3 and TRBJ2-3; D tentatively reads TRBD1 or TRBD2 (5 bases each). V gave up 4 bases and J gave up 3 bases, with 11 bases separating them. The CDR3 loop spans 14 amino acids. Germline V gene sequence: CDR1 LGHNA, CDR2 YSLEER.

A single count supports this clone. The chain links TRBV7-2 to TRBJ2-7; D is uncertain. CDR3 length: 18 amino acids. V lost 5 bases to trimming and J lost 1 base, with 24 bases between them. In germline, CDR1 is SGHTA, CDR2 FQGNSA. DNA for the CDR3: TGTGCCAGCAGCCAAACGCCCATAGGAGACCTTCTTTCCTACGAGCAGTACTTC. Its protein is CASSQTPIGDLLSYEQYF.

The chain employs TRBV15 and TRBJ1-2; 10 positions match TRBD1. V lost 2 bases and J lost 8; bases outside the gene matches: 5. This CDR3 has 14 residues. Germline loops: CDR1 LNHNV, CDR2 YYDKDF (reference sequence). CDR3 in amino acids: CATSRSGTGVGYTF. The CDR3 DNA is TGTGCCACCAGCAGATCCGGGACAGGGGTCGGCTACACCTTC.

This chain joins TRBV6-5 and TRBJ2-5; possibly TRBD1 for D (6 bases). The DNA end is more similar to TRBJ2-7, so the J call may be wrong. The CDR3 runs to 15 residues. The germline gives CDR1 MNHEY, CDR2 SVGAGI. CDR3 residues: CASSGSGTRSYEQYF. The CDR3 DNA is TGTGCCAGCAGTGGGTCCGGGACAAGGTCCTACGAGCAGTACTTC.

The chain employs TRBV6-5 and TRBJ1-2; D may be TRBD1 (5 bases). CDR3 length: 13 residues. Trimming took off 5 bases at V and 5 bases at J, with 12 bases between the two ends. Germline V gene lookup returns CDR1 MNHEY and CDR2 SVGAGI. The CDR3 is CASSLSRGYGYTF. CDR3 sequence (DNA): TGTGCCAGCAGTCTCTCGAGGGGTTATGGCTACACCTTC.

Remarks on this clone: In the same sample, other DNA sequences code for this CDR3. The J gene is TRBJ2-3, the V gene TRBV18; D ambiguous. The CDR3 spans 12 residues. V lost 3 bases and J 6 bases, leaving 7 bases between the germline ends. From germline, CDR1 is KGHSH and CDR2 LQKENI. The CDR3 DNA follows: TGTGCCAGCTCACCCCAGGCGGATACGCAGTATTTT. This translates into CASSPQADTQYF. Complete variable domain (other parts from reference TRBV18 and TRBJ2-3): NAGVMQNPRHLVRRRGQEARLRCSPMKGHSHVYWYRQLPEEGLKFMVYLQKENIIDESGMPKERFSAEFPKEGPSILRIQQVVRGDSAAYFCASSPQADTQYFGPGTRLTVL.

The rearrangement uses TRBV30 and TRBJ2-1; D may be TRBD1 or TRBD2 (7 bases each). Germline CDR1 GTSNPN, CDR2 SVGIG (reference sequence). The CDR3 runs to 15 residues. Deletions cut 2 bases from V and 4 bases from J, with 15 bases between. CDR3 DNA: TGTGCCTGGAGTCGTCAGGGGGGGGGTTACAATGAGCAGTTCTTC. Its protein product is CAWSRQGGGYNEQFF.

V usage is TRBV9 and J usage is TRBJ1-2, with a possible D match to TRBD1 (5 bases). The CDR3 loop spans 12 amino acids. V was pared by 2 bases and J by 9 bases, with 11 bases between. Germline V gene lookup returns CDR1 SGDLS and CDR2 YYNGEE. The CDR3 nucleotides are TGTGCCAGCAGCGTCCAGGGAAGCAGCTACACCTTC. Encoded protein: CASSVQGSSYTF. The full variable domain, in which reference TRBV9 and TRBJ1-2 provide the parts outside the CDR3, is DSGVTQTPKHLITATGQRVTLRCSPRSGDLSVYWYQQSLDQGLQFLIQYYNGEERAKGNILERFSAQQFPDLHSELNLSSLELGDSALYFCASSVQGSSYTFGSGTRLTVV.

This clone was seen only once. The rearrangement uses TRBV18 and TRBJ2-4; TRBD1 agrees at 7 bases. There are 13 residues in the CDR3. V was clipped by 3 bases and J by 6 bases; unmatched bases: 2. The germline V gene has CDR1 KGHSH and CDR2 LQKENI. The CDR3 DNA sequence: TGTGCCAGCTCACCGAACAGGGGAAACATTCAGTACTTC. It encodes CASSPNRGNIQYF.

This chain uses TRBV27 with TRBJ1-4; D call uncertain. The CDR3 consists of 14 residues. Trimming took 0 bases from V and 7 from J, leaving 9 bases between them. CDR1 is MNHEY and CDR2 is SMNVEV in the germline V gene (reference sequence). The CDR3 region is CASSLSGIGEKLFF. The CDR3 bases are TGTGCCAGCAGTTTATCAGGGATTGGTGAAAAACTGTTTTTT.

This chain links TRBV9 with TRBJ2-1; D not resolved. Looked up from germline, CDR1 is SGDLS and CDR2 is YYNGEE. V lost 4 bases and J 8 bases, leaving 16 bases between the germline ends. The CDR3 runs to 14 residues. The CDR3 loop is CASSPGSPLYEQFF. CDR3 sequence (DNA): TGTGCCAGCAGCCCCGGGTCGCCTCTGTATGAGCAGTTCTTC. The variable domain in full, completed from reference TRBV9 and TRBJ2-1, reads DSGVTQTPKHLITATGQRVTLRCSPRSGDLSVYWYQQSLDQGLQFLIQYYNGEERAKGNILERFSAQQFPDLHSELNLSSLELGDSALYFCASSPGSPLYEQFFGPGTRLTVL.

The gene calls are TRBV6-5 and TRBJ2-7, with D tentatively TRBD1 (5 bases). Germline V CDR1 and CDR2: MNHEY, SVGAGI. This CDR3 is built from 13 residues. The germline V and J ends were trimmed by 6 bases and 1 base, with 10 bases remaining between them. This CDR3 reads CASRKQESYEQYF. The CDR3 DNA reads as TGTGCCAGCAGGAAACAGGAGTCCTACGAGCAGTACTTC.

This chain uses TRBV28 with TRBJ1-5; possibly TRBD1 for D (6 bases). The CDR3 consists of 15 residues. V shed 4 bases and J shed 4 bases, with 14 bases lying between them. Germline loops: CDR1 MDHEN, CDR2 SYDVKM. The CDR3 sequence: CASSSGTPNNQPQHF. In DNA form, the CDR3 reads TGTGCCAGCAGTTCCGGGACACCTAATAATCAGCCCCAGCATTTT.

This clone appeared a single time. The gene calls are TRBV7-2 and TRBJ2-7; 9 nucleotides match TRBD2. V lost 5 bases and J lost 2; bases outside the gene matches: 7. CDR1 and CDR2 from the germline V gene are SGHTA and FQGNSA. CDR3 length: 15 amino acids. CDR3 nucleotide sequence: TGTGCCAGCAGCCCCGTAGCGGGAGCTACCTACGAGCAGTACTTC. As protein: CASSPVAGATYEQYF.